These T cell receptor beta chains were read from a single sample in a study of cytomegalovirus exposure and HLA in healthy donors. Sequencing used immunoSEQ multiplex PCR; TCRdb keeps in-frame clones, though not all of them. The table has about 100,000 clones, about 80% seen once. The sample comprised PBMCs. The receptors stem from a man aged 40-49 years in good health and CMV-seropositive. The CDR3 runs from the conserved cysteine through the conserved F or W. The D gene is left open where the match is weak. Size tells how often a clone was seen (once, few, many) or the class of an expanded clone, and some rows leave it out.

size: NA
J: TRBJ2-5
D: NA
V: TRBV6-1
DNA: TGTGCCAGCAGTGAATACGTCAGAAATTCCCAAGAGACCCAGTACTTC
CDR3: CASSEYVRNSQETQYF

size: few
J: TRBJ2-7
D: NA
V: TRBV7-8
DNA: TGTGCCAGCAGCTTATTTGACATCAAATCCTACGAGCAGTACTTC
CDR3: CASSLFDIKSYEQYF

size: NA
J: TRBJ2-7
D: NA
V: TRBV19
DNA: TGTGCCCGTACTGACAGCTACGAGCAGTACTTC
CDR3: CARTDSYEQYF

size: few
J: TRBJ1-1
D: NA
V: TRBV4-1
DNA: TGCGCCAGCAGCCAAGATTGGCGGACAATGGGGAACACTGAAGCTTTCTTT
CDR3: CASSQDWRTMGNTEAFF

size: NA
J: TRBJ1-2
D: NA
V: TRBV5-4
DNA: TGTGCCAGCAGCTTGTCAGGAACCTATGGCTACACCTTC
CDR3: CASSLSGTYGYTF

size: NA
J: TRBJ1-1
D: NA
V: TRBV7-2
DNA: TGTGCCAGCAGCTTAATAGGCAGGGTGGGCACTGAAGCTTTCTTT
CDR3: CASSLIGRVGTEAFF

size: NA
J: TRBJ2-7
D: TRBD1
V: TRBV9
DNA: TGTGCCAGCAGCGCGGACAGGGGTTCCTACGAGCAGTACTTC
CDR3: CASSADRGSYEQYF

size: NA
J: TRBJ2-7
D: NA
V: TRBV6-6
DNA: TGTGCCAGCGTGGCTAGTCTTATGGGTGAGCAGTACTTC
CDR3: CASVASLMGEQYF

size: NA
J: TRBJ1-5
D: NA
V: TRBV6-5
DNA: TGTGCCAGCAGCTCAGGGGCGCGGCAGCCCCAGCATTTT
CDR3: CASSSGARQPQHF

size: NA
J: TRBJ1-1
D: NA
V: TRBV9
DNA: TGTGCCAGCAGCGCCGGGGGCACTGAAGCTTTCTTT
CDR3: CASSAGGTEAFF

size: NA
J: TRBJ2-1
D: NA
V: TRBV9
DNA: TGTGCCAGCAGCGTAGATGGCGGGCACGCTGAGCAGTTCTTC
CDR3: CASSVDGGHAEQFF

size: NA
J: TRBJ2-5
D: NA
V: TRBV18
DNA: TGTGCCAGCTCACCGGCTGGCAGGGGCAGATGGGAGACCCAGTACTTC
CDR3: CASSPAGRGRWETQYF

size: NA
J: TRBJ1-2
D: NA
V: TRBV28
DNA: TGTGCCAGCAGTTTACTAACGCAGGGTGTCAATGGCTACACCTTC
CDR3: CASSLLTQGVNGYTF

size: NA
J: TRBJ2-2
D: NA
V: TRBV19
DNA: TGTGCCAGTAGTACAGGACATCGAACCGGGGAGCTGTTTTTT
CDR3: CASSTGHRTGELFF

size: NA
J: TRBJ2-7
D: NA
V: TRBV27
DNA: TGTGCCAGCAGTCCAAAACCTCTCCGGGAGCAGTACTTC
CDR3: CASSPKPLREQYF

size: NA
J: TRBJ2-5
D: TRBD1
V: TRBV5-1
DNA: TGCGCCAGCAGCTCCACAGGGGCCCAAGAGACCCAGTACTTC
CDR3: CASSSTGAQETQYF

size: NA
J: TRBJ2-1
D: TRBD1
V: TRBV5-4
DNA: TGTGCCAGCAGCGCGGGACAGGTCTCCTACAATGAGCAGTTCTTC
CDR3: CASSAGQVSYNEQFF

size: NA
J: TRBJ1-5
D: NA
V: TRBV5-6
DNA: TGTGCCAGCAGCCCTTTTGCGGGGGTAAATCAGCCCCAGCATTTT
CDR3: CASSPFAGVNQPQHF

size: NA
J: TRBJ1-6
D: NA
V: TRBV12-5
DNA: TGTGCTAGTGGTTTAGAGAATTCACCCCTCCACTTT
CDR3: CASGLENSPLHF

size: once
J: TRBJ2-5
D: NA
V: TRBV6-1
DNA: TGTGCCAGCAAACTCCGGGAAGAAAAAGAGACCCAGTACTTC
CDR3: CASKLREEKETQYF

size: NA
J: TRBJ1-3
D: NA
V: TRBV21-1
DNA: TGTGCCAGCAGCAAAGCTGGGCCCTACTCTGGAAACACCATATATTTT
CDR3: CASSKAGPYSGNTIYF

size: NA
J: TRBJ2-2
D: TRBD2
V: TRBV7-8
DNA: TGTGCCAGCAGCTTACTAGCGGGGAGCACCGGGGAGCTGTTTTTT
CDR3: CASSLLAGSTGELFF

size: NA
J: TRBJ1-3
D: NA
V: TRBV4-1
DNA: TGCGCCAGCAGCCAAGTTGCGACAGGTCCTGAGGTCGGGGGAAACACCATATATTTT
CDR3: CASSQVATGPEVGGNTIYF

size: NA
J: TRBJ2-1
D: TRBD2
V: TRBV29-1
DNA: TGCAGCGTTGAACCTGCGGGAGCAGGTAATGAGCAGTTCTTC
CDR3: CSVEPAGAGNEQFF